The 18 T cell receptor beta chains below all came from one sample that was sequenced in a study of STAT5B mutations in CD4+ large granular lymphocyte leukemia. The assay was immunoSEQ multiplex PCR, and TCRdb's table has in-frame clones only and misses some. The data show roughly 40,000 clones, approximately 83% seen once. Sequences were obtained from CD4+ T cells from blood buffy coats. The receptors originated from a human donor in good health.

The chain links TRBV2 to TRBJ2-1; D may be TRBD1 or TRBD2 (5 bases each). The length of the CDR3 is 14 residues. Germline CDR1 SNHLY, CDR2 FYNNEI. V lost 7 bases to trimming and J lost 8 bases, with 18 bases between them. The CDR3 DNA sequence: TGTGCCAGCAAACTTAGGGGAGTAAGCGATGAGCAGTTCTTC. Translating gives CASKLRGVSDEQFF.

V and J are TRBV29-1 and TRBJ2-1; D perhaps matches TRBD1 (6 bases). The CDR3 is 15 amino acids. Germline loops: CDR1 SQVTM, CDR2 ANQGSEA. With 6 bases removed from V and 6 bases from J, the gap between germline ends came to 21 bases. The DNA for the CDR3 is TGCAGCGTGATGGCTAACCATCGGACAGTCAATGAGCAGTTCTTC. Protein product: CSVMANHRTVNEQFF.

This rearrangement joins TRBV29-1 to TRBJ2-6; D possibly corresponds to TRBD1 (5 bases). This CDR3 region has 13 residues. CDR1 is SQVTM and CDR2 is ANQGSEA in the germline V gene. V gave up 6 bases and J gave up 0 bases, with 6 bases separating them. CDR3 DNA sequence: TGCAGCGTCCAGGGCTCTGGGGCCAACGTCCTGACTTTC. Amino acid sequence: CSVQGSGANVLTF.

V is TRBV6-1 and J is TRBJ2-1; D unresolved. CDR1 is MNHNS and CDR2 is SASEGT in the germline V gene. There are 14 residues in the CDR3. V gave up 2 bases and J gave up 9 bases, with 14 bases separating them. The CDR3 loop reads CASSESGPGAEQFF. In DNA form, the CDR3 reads TGTGCCAGCAGTGAATCTGGTCCCGGCGCTGAGCAGTTCTTC.

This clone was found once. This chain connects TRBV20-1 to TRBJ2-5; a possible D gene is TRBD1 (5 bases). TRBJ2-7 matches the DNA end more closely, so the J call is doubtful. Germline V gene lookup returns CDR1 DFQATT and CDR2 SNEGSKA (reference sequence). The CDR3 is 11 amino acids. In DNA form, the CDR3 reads TGCAGTGCCACACAGGCTTACGAGCAGTACTTC. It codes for CSATQAYEQYF.

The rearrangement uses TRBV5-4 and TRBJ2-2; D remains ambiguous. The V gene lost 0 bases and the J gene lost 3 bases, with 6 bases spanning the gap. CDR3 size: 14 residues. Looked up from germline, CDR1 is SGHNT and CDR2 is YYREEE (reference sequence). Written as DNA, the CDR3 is TGTGCCAGCAGCTTGGAGGCTTACACCGGGGAGCTGTTTTTT. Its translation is CASSLEAYTGELFF.

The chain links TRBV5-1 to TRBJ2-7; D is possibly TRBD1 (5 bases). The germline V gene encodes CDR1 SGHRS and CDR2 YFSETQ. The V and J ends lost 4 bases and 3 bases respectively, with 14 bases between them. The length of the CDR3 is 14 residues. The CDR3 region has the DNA TGCGCCAGCAGCCCTCAGGGAATGATCTACGAGCAGTACTTC. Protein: CASSPQGMIYEQYF.

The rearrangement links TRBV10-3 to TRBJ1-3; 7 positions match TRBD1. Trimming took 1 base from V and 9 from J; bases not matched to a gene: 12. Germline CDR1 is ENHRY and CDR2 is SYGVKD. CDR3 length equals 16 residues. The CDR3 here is CAISEYGDSSGGTIYF. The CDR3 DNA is TGTGCCATCAGTGAGTATGGGGACAGCTCCGGAGGCACCATATATTTT.

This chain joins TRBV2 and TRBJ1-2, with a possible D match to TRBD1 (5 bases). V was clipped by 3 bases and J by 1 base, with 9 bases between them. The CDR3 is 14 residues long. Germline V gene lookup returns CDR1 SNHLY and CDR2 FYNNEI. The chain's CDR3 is CASSETAHNYGYTF. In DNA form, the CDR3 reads TGTGCCAGCAGTGAGACAGCTCATAACTATGGCTACACCTTC.

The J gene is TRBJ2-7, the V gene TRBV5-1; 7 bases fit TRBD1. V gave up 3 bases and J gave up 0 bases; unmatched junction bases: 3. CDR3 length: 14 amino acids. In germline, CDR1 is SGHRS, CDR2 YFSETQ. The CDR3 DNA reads TGCGCCAGCAGCTACAGGGGCGGCTCCTACGAGCAGTACTTC. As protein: CASSYRGGSYEQYF.

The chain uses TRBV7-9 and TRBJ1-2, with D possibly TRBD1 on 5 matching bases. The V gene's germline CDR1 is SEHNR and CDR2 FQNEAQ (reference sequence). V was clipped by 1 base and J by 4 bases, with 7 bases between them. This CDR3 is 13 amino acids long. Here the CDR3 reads CASSLGTGYGYTF. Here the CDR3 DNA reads TGTGCCAGCAGCTTAGGAACAGGCTATGGCTACACCTTC.

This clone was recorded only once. This CDR3 is CASSYRGGPDTQYF. Here the CDR3 DNA reads TGTGCCAGCAGCTACCGAGGAGGTCCAGATACGCAGTATTTT. The chain joins TRBV5-6 to TRBJ2-3, with TRBD2 as a possible D gene (5 bases). CDR3 length: 14 residues. The germline V gene has CDR1 SGHDT and CDR2 YYEEEE. Trimming cost V 3 bases and J 4 bases, with 12 bases left between them.

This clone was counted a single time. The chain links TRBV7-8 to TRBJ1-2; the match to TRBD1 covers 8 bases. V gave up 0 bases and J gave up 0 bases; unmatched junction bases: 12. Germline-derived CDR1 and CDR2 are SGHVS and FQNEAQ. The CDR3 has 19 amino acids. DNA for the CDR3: TGTGCCAGCAGCTTAGCTGCGACAGGGGCCGTCCGAGCTAACTATGGCTACACCTTC. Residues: CASSLAATGAVRANYGYTF.

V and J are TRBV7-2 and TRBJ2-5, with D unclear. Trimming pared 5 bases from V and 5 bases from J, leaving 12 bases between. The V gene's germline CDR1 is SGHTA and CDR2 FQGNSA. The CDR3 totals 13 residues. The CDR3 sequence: CASSLTWVETQYF. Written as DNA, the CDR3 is TGTGCCAGCAGCCTTACTTGGGTGGAGACCCAGTACTTC.

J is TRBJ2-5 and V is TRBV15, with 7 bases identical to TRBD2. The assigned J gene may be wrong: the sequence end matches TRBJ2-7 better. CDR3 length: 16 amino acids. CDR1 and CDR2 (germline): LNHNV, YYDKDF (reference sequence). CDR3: CATSGTGGPISGEQYF. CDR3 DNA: TGTGCCACCAGCGGGACGGGGGGTCCCATAAGTGGCGAGCAGTACTTC.

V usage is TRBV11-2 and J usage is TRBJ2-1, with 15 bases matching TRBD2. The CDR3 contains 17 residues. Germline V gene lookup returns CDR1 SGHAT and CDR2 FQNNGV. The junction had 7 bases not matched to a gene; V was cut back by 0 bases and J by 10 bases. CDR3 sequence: CASSLDLGLAGGREQFF. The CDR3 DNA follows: TGTGCCAGCAGCTTAGATCTGGGACTAGCGGGAGGAAGAGAGCAGTTCTTC.

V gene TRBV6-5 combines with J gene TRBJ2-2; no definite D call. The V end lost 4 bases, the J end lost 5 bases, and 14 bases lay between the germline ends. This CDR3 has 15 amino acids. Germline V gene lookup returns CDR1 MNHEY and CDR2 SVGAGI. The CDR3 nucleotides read TGTGCCAGCAGTTCCCGGGTCCTCTCGACCGGGGAGCTGTTTTTT. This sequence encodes CASSSRVLSTGELFF.

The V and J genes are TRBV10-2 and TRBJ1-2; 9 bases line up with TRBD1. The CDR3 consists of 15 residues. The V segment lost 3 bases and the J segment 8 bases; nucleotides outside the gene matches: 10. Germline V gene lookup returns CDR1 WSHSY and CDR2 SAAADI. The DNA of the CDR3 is TGCGCCAGCAGTGACCCGTCCGGGACAGGGAGGGGCTACACCTTC. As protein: CASSDPSGTGRGYTF.